This T cell receptor (beta chain) came from a study of CD8+CD57+ T cells in acquired aplastic anemia. Germline values: CDR1 SGHTA, CDR2 FQGNSA. The CDR3 covers 13 residues. The study, taken as a whole, reports: Approximately 30 CD8+ CDR3 sequences were shared between patients and controls.

TCR beta VDJ and CDR3 profiling used genomic DNA as template. MiXCR was run by TCRdb on the reads, yielding one entry per CDR3 protein. The sample lists some 120,000 distinct CDR3 sequences; 40% were seen once. Only patients with CD8+CD57+ cell expansion on flow cytometry were chosen for sequencing. With no exception, the patients had severe acquired aplastic anemia. No therapy had been given to the patients at the time of blood sampling. Notes on this clonotype: No antigen is known for it. The junction departs from the called germline gene at one end, perhaps through a read error.

Sequencing was carried out using sorted CD4+, CD8+, or CD8+CD57+ T cells (not recorded which) from PBMCs. The rearrangement joins TRBV7-2 to TRBJ1-2; TRBD1 is a possible D gene (5 bases). The receptor's source is a human donor with aplastic anemia. In DNA, the CDR3 is TGTGCCAGTATCGGGGCTGCTAACTATGGCTATACCTTC. The encoded protein is CASIGAANYGYTF.